This T cell receptor beta chain was observed in a study of T cells after yellow fever vaccination. Generation of TCR cDNA used 5'RACE template switching (which added a universal primer site and UMIs). TCRdb fed the 5' RACE reads into MiXCR, producing one record per CDR3 protein. The sample holds fewer than 400,000 distinct CDR3 sequences, around 11% seen once. CDR3 length: 12 amino acids. V was pared by 3 bases and J by 9 bases, with 7 bases of the junction left unmatched. Germline V lookup: CDR1 GTSNPN, CDR2 SVGIG (reference sequence). This clonotype has at least ten counts. The target antigen is unknown. General study results and limits: Reappearance after the booster was observed for most primary-vaccination clones (more than 95% CD4, just over 85% CD8).

The specimen was CD4+ T cells sorted from PBMCs, collected 45 days after the yellow fever booster vaccination. The J gene is TRBJ1-1, the V gene TRBV30; TRBD1 matches 7 bases. The clonotype was recovered from a man between 18 and 29 years old who received the YFV17D yellow fever vaccine. Here the CDR3 DNA reads TGTGCCTGGAGCGCGCAGGGGGGAAAAGCTTTCTTT. This gives the protein CAWSAQGGKAFF.